These 26 T cell receptor beta chains were sequenced from one sample in a study of blood T cells in healthy people across ages. Through a sample-barcoded 5' primer and a J-beta primer mix, a second PCR was run for about 6 to 11 cycles. TCRdb fed the 5' RACE reads into MiXCR, producing one record per CDR3 protein. The sample comprises 1 million to 1.2 million distinct CDR3 sequences, 30% to 40% of which are singletons, and 10% to 15% rests with the top ten. The sequenced sample consisted of blood. All receptors derive from a man between 18 and 29 years old in good health.

The rearrangement links TRBV12-3 or TRBV12-4 to TRBJ2-3, with 9 bases that match TRBD1. CDR3 length equals 13 residues. After removal of 8 bases from V and 5 bases from J, the junction contained 5 bases not matched to a gene. The CDR3 reads CASGRTGEDTQYF. CDR3 DNA sequence: TGTGCCAGCGGGCGGACAGGGGAAGATACGCAGTATTTT.

The chain carries TRBV4-3 and TRBJ1-6; no clear D gene. Germline CDR1 reads LGHNA; CDR2 reads YSLEER. V was pared by 0 bases and J by 10 bases, with 7 bases between. This CDR3 region has 13 residues. This CDR3 reads CASSQDQRSPLHF. The CDR3 bases are TGCGCCAGCAGCCAAGATCAACGGTCACCCCTCCACTTT.

The V call is TRBV24-1, the J call TRBJ2-3; D call uncertain. CDR3 size: 14 residues. V shed 3 bases and J shed 2 bases, with 8 bases lying between them. CDR1 and CDR2 (germline): KGHDR, SFDVKD. The CDR3 reads CATSDPGLTDTQYF. DNA for the CDR3: TGTGCCACCAGTGATCCGGGCCTCACAGATACGCAGTATTTT.

Concerning this clonotype: A much larger clone sits a single nucleotide away, making a read error possible. The genes are TRBV5-1 and TRBJ1-1, with D unclear. CDR1 is SGHRS, CDR2 YFSETQ, per germline. The CDR3 spans 14 residues. Here the CDR3 DNA reads TGCGCCAGCAACTTGGGCGGAGCGAACACTGAAGCTTTCTTT. This sequence encodes CASNLGGANTEAFF. Full variable domain (missing parts from reference TRBV5-1 and TRBJ1-1): KAGVTQTPRYLIKTRGQQVTLSCSPISGHRSVSWYQQTPGQGLQFLFEYFSETQRNKGNFPGRFSGRQFSNSRSEMNVSTLELGDSALYLCASNLGGANTEAFFGQGTRLTVV.

This clonotype was found a few times. This sequence joins TRBV3-1 and TRBJ2-5; TRBD2 matches 13 bases. There are 15 residues in the CDR3. CDR1 is LGHDT, CDR2 YNNKEL, per germline (reference sequence). The ends lost 0 bases at V and 7 bases at J; junction bases unmatched: 2. The CDR3 region has the DNA TGTGCCAGCAGCCAAGACACTAGCGGGGGGGGGACCCAGTACTTC. Protein product: CASSQDTSGGGTQYF.

In this sample, this clonotype turned up a few times. The chain is built from TRBV6-2 or TRBV6-3 and TRBJ2-7, with D possibly being TRBD2 (6 bases). Germline loops: CDR1 MNHEY, CDR2 SVGEGT. CDR3 size: 13 residues. With 11 bases removed from V and 1 base from J, the gap between germline ends came to 15 bases. The CDR3 loop is CAASGVRSYEQYF. DNA for the CDR3: TGTGCCGCATCGGGGGTTCGATCCTACGAGCAGTACTTC.

This sequence joins TRBV29-1 and TRBJ2-7, with D perhaps matching TRBD1 (6 bases). The CDR3 has 15 amino acids. The V and J ends lost 5 bases and 5 bases respectively, with 22 bases between them. Germline-derived CDR1 and CDR2 are SQVTM and ANQGSEA. Here the CDR3 reads CSVTVDWTAADEQYF. The CDR3 coding sequence is TGCAGCGTTACCGTAGACTGGACAGCTGCCGACGAGCAGTACTTC.

The rearrangement joins TRBV7-9 to TRBJ1-1; the D is unclear. Germline V CDR1 and CDR2: SEHNR, FQNEAQ (reference sequence). The CDR3 is made up of 14 amino acids. V lost 3 bases, J lost 0 bases, and 8 bases lay in between. CDR3 bases: TGTGCCAGCAGCTTTGTCACGCTGAACACTGAAGCTTTCTTT. Its translation: CASSFVTLNTEAFF. The full variable domain, in which reference TRBV7-9 and TRBJ1-1 provide the parts outside the CDR3, is DTGVSQNPRHKITKRGQNVTFRCDPISEHNRLYWYRQTLGQGPEFLTYFQNEAQLEKSRLLSDRFSAERPKGSFSTLEIQRTEQGDSAMYLCASSFVTLNTEAFFGQGTRLTVV.

This clonotype was found a few times. J is TRBJ1-2 and V is TRBV10-3; no clear D. V lost 3 bases to trimming and J lost 1 base, with 6 bases between them. Germline V gene data show CDR1 as ENHRY and CDR2 as SYGVKD. The CDR3 has 13 residues. The CDR3 bases are TGTGCCATCAGTGATGGAGTTAACTATGGCTACACCTTC. Residues: CAISDGVNYGYTF.

V and J are TRBV11-2 and TRBJ2-7, with D maybe TRBD1 (6 bases). TRBJ2-5 matches the DNA end more closely, so the J call is doubtful. Germline loops: CDR1 SGHAT, CDR2 FQNNGV. This CDR3 has 13 residues. The CDR3 sequence is CASSLAGEGTQYF. CDR3 in DNA: TGTGCCAGCAGCTTAGCAGGGGAAGGGACCCAGTACTTC.

The sample holds many counts of this clonotype. The chain combines TRBV11-2 with TRBJ2-1; D may be TRBD1 (5 bases). CDR3 length: 12 residues. Trimming stripped 5 bases from V and 8 bases from J, with 10 bases between. Germline CDR1 SGHAT, CDR2 FQNNGV. The CDR3 coding sequence is TGTGCCAGCAGCGGCCCAGGGTATGAGCAGTTCTTC. This sequence encodes CASSGPGYEQFF.

The chain uses TRBV2 and TRBJ1-4; D is possibly TRBD1 (5 bases). CDR3 length equals 20 residues. Germline CDR1 reads SNHLY; CDR2 reads FYNNEI. V was shortened by 0 bases and J by 4 bases, with 24 bases between the two germline ends. Here the CDR3 reads CASSEAMGTPSGSDNEKLFF. In DNA form, the CDR3 reads TGTGCCAGCAGTGAAGCGATGGGGACTCCATCCGGATCGGATAATGAAAAACTGTTTTTT.

A few counts support this clonotype. CDR3 sequence (DNA): TGCAGTGCTAGGTTTCCACGGGGGACAGCTATGGGGAATTCACCCCTCCACTTT. Translating it yields CSARFPRGTAMGNSPLHF. The chain carries TRBV20-1 and TRBJ1-6; 7 nucleotides line up with TRBD1. The V gene end was trimmed by 3 bases and the J gene end by 7 bases; junction bases not matched to a gene: 18. Germline values: CDR1 DFQATT, CDR2 SNEGSKA (reference sequence). This CDR3 region has 18 residues.

V is TRBV18 and J is TRBJ1-1, with no clear D. V lost 8 bases and J 4 bases, leaving 11 bases between the germline ends. CDR1 KGHSH and CDR2 LQKENI come from the germline V gene. This CDR3 region has 12 residues. This CDR3 is CASARGSTEAFF. CDR3 sequence (DNA): TGTGCCAGCGCACGAGGGAGCACTGAAGCTTTCTTT. The entire variable domain, with the rest obtained from reference TRBV18 and TRBJ1-1, is as follows: NAGVMQNPRHLVRRRGQEARLRCSPMKGHSHVYWYRQLPEEGLKFMVYLQKENIIDESGMPKERFSAEFPKEGPSILRIQQVVRGDSAAYFCASARGSTEAFFGQGTRLTVV.

This clonotype was observed once. Mismatch with germline at one junction end may stem from a read error. This chain joins TRBV20-1 and TRBJ2-6, with 9 bases that match TRBD1. The germline CDR1 and CDR2 sequences are DFQATT and SNEGSKA (reference sequence). The CDR3 contains 19 residues. The CDR3 DNA reads as TGCAGTGCTAGGAACTCCTGGGACAGGGAACCCTCTGGGGCCAACGTCCTGATTTTC. Translation gives CSARNSWDREPSGANVLIF.

V usage is TRBV12-3 or TRBV12-4 and J usage is TRBJ2-3; 9 bases are shared with TRBD1. V lost 1 base to trimming and J lost 11 bases; unmatched junction nucleotides: 22. The CDR3 runs to 19 residues. CDR3 DNA: TGTGCCAGCAGTTTAGAAGGCCGGTGGCGGGGACAGGGAACAGATGTGCAGTATTTT. Translating it yields CASSLEGRWRGQGTDVQYF.

This clonotype has just one count. The genes are TRBV7-9 and TRBJ1-1, with D perhaps TRBD1 (5 bases). Germline lookup yields CDR1 SEHNR and CDR2 FQNEAQ (reference sequence). This CDR3 spans 14 amino acids. The V end lost 6 bases, the J end lost 1 base, and 12 bases lay between the germline ends. The CDR3 region is CASSSRAGNTEAFF. The CDR3 DNA is TGTGCCAGCAGTTCCAGGGCGGGGAACACTGAAGCTTTCTTT.

This chain joins TRBV4-3 and TRBJ1-2, with 11 nucleotides matching TRBD1. The CDR3 covers 15 residues. Trimming cost V 5 bases and J 4 bases; bases outside gene matches: 6. Germline V gives CDR1 LGHNA, CDR2 YSLEER. Here the CDR3 DNA reads TGCGCCAGCAGCACCCGGACAGGGGGCGGCTATGGCTACACCTTC. Its protein is CASSTRTGGGYGYTF.

As to this clonotype: It is likely a read error, because the conserved phenylalanine at the end of the CDR3 is missing. V is TRBV2 and J is TRBJ1-2; 7 bases are shared with TRBD1. CDR3 length equals 14 residues. Germline V gene lookup returns CDR1 SNHLY and CDR2 FYNNEI. V was pared by 5 bases and J by 3 bases, with 6 bases of the junction left unmatched. In DNA form, the CDR3 reads TGTGCCAGCAGTTTAGACAGGGCGGACTATGGCTACACCTTA. It translates to CASSLDRADYGYTL.

The chain has TRBV5-1 and TRBJ2-7; D might be TRBD1 or TRBD2, each matching 6 bases. Germline V lookup: CDR1 SGHRS, CDR2 YFSETQ. This CDR3 has 14 residues. Trimming took 6 bases from V and 2 from J, leaving 15 bases between them. CDR3 protein: CASNPAGQTYEQYF. The DNA for the CDR3 is TGCGCCAGCAACCCCGCGGGACAAACCTACGAGCAGTACTTC.

The CDR3 loop is CASSLYRGTGQGTEAFF. The CDR3 DNA reads as TGCGCCAGCAGCCTATACCGTGGGACAGGGCAAGGCACTGAAGCTTTCTTT. The V gene is TRBV5-1, the J gene TRBJ1-1, with 9 bases that match TRBD1. The V and J ends lost 4 bases and 4 bases, in that order; junction bases with no gene match: 14. CDR3 size: 17 residues. Germline V gives CDR1 SGHRS, CDR2 YFSETQ.

The chain recombines TRBV12-3 or TRBV12-4 with TRBJ1-2; D is ambiguous. The CDR3 contains 11 residues. V was pared by 5 bases and J by 8 bases, with 9 bases between. CDR3 protein: CASSAGGGYTF. CDR3 sequence (DNA): TGTGCCAGCAGTGCGGGTGGGGGCTACACCTTC.

The rearrangement joins TRBV20-1 to TRBJ2-7; 9 nucleotides match TRBD2. CDR1 is DFQATT and CDR2 is SNEGSKA in the germline V gene (reference sequence). With V trimmed by 3 bases and J by 7 bases, 10 bases remained unmatched. CDR3 size: 14 residues. CDR3 sequence (DNA): TGCAGTGCTAGGTCTAGCGGGGTATCGAATGAGCAGTACTTC. Protein sequence: CSARSSGVSNEQYF.

The chain links TRBV6-4 to TRBJ2-7, with D unclear. CDR1 and CDR2 from the germline V gene are MRHNA and SNTAGT. The ends were cut back, 3 bases at V and 9 bases at J, with 12 bases in the middle. There are 12 residues in the CDR3. The CDR3, as DNA: TGTGCCAGCAGTGAGAGTTCTCCTTTGCAGTACTTC. Translating gives CASSESSPLQYF.

The chain uses TRBV3-1 and TRBJ2-3; D remains unclear. This CDR3 region has 18 residues. The germline V and J ends were trimmed by 0 bases and 2 bases, with 18 bases remaining between them. Germline CDR1 is LGHDT and CDR2 is YNNKEL (reference sequence). Here the CDR3 reads CASSQDKWVIPYTDTQYF. The CDR3 nucleotides read TGTGCCAGCAGCCAAGATAAATGGGTGATCCCTTACACAGATACGCAGTATTTT.

This chain links TRBV30 with TRBJ1-4; D remains unclear. The germline gives CDR1 GTSNPN, CDR2 SVGIG (reference sequence). The CDR3 loop spans 15 amino acids. The ends were cut back, 2 bases at V and 7 bases at J, with 17 bases in the middle. CDR3 sequence reads: CAWSTPEGRGEKLFF. The CDR3 bases are TGTGCCTGGAGTACCCCCGAGGGCCGGGGTGAAAAACTGTTTTTT.